Presented here are 10 T cell receptor beta chains from one specimen sequenced in a study of Tregs in tolerant kidney transplant recipients. Sequenced by immunoSEQ multiplex PCR; TCRdb stores in-frame clones only, minus some. The repertoire consists of about 120,000 clones, with around 91% occurring once and the leading ten covering approximately 0.59%. The source material was CD4+ T cells from blood. Receptors were obtained from a human donor in good health.

This sequence joins TRBV27 and TRBJ2-7; 10 bases map to TRBD2. Per germline, CDR1 MNHEY and CDR2 SMNVEV (reference sequence). V was pared by 4 bases and J by 1 base, with 10 bases of the junction left unmatched. This CDR3 comprises 17 residues. CDR3: CASSSSRLAGNSYEQYF. The DNA for the CDR3 is TGTGCCAGCAGTTCCTCAAGACTAGCGGGCAATTCCTACGAGCAGTACTTC.

This chain uses TRBV7-9 with TRBJ2-3, with 11 bases identical to TRBD2. The CDR3 is 16 amino acids. Germline V gene lookup returns CDR1 SEHNR and CDR2 FQNEAQ (reference sequence). J was trimmed by 6 bases and V by 2 bases; bases with no gene match: 7. The CDR3 region is CASSLSTSGGRDTQYF. The CDR3 coding sequence is TGTGCCAGCAGCTTAAGTACTAGCGGGGGACGGGATACGCAGTATTTT.

This rearrangement joins TRBV7-2 to TRBJ2-3, with D perhaps being TRBD1 or TRBD2 (5 bases each). Between the trimmed V and J ends, which lost 3 bases and 0 bases, there was a span of 10 bases. This CDR3 comprises 15 residues. Germline V gene sequence: CDR1 SGHTA, CDR2 FQGNSA. The CDR3 DNA is TGTGCCAGCAGCTTCCGGGGCCTTAGCACAGATACGCAGTATTTT. Encoded protein: CASSFRGLSTDTQYF. The variable domain in full, with the rest retrieved from reference TRBV7-2 and TRBJ2-3, is GAGVSQSPSNKVTEKGKDVELRCDPISGHTALYWYRQSLGQGLEFLIYFQGNSAPDKSGLPSDRFSAERTGGSVSTLTIQRTQQEDSAVYLCASSFRGLSTDTQYFGPGTRLTVL.

V gene TRBV5-1 combines with J gene TRBJ1-2; no clear D. The CDR3 is 12 residues long. The V and J ends lost 0 bases and 8 bases respectively, with 8 bases between them. CDR1 and CDR2 (germline): SGHRS, YFSETQ. The chain's CDR3 is CASSLDSEGYTF. The CDR3 DNA follows: TGCGCCAGCAGCTTGGACTCAGAGGGCTACACCTTC. The entire variable domain, with the rest obtained from reference TRBV5-1 and TRBJ1-2, is as follows: KAGVTQTPRYLIKTRGQQVTLSCSPISGHRSVSWYQQTPGQGLQFLFEYFSETQRNKGNFPGRFSGRQFSNSRSEMNVSTLELGDSALYLCASSLDSEGYTFGSGTRLTVV.

CDR3 in amino acids: CASSQDRDEQYF. In nucleotides, the CDR3 is TGTGCCAGCAGCCAGGACAGGGACGAGCAGTACTTC. The V call is TRBV9, the J call TRBJ2-7, with TRBD1 identical over 8 bases. After removal of 4 bases from V and 5 bases from J, the junction contained 2 bases not matched to a gene. The CDR3 contains 12 residues. In germline, CDR1 is SGDLS, CDR2 YYNGEE. Together with reference TRBV9 and TRBJ2-7, the CDR3 gives the full variable domain: DSGVTQTPKHLITATGQRVTLRCSPRSGDLSVYWYQQSLDQGLQFLIQYYNGEERAKGNILERFSAQQFPDLHSELNLSSLELGDSALYFCASSQDRDEQYFGPGTRLTVT.

This clone appeared a single time. The rearrangement uses TRBV7-8 and TRBJ1-1, with a tentative D call TRBD1 (6 bases). Trimming cost V 6 bases and J 0 bases, with 17 bases left between them. This CDR3 has 16 amino acids. The germline V gene encodes CDR1 SGHVS and CDR2 FQNEAQ. The CDR3: CASRVTPRGMNTEAFF. CDR3 DNA: TGTGCCAGCAGGGTTACTCCCAGGGGAATGAACACTGAAGCTTTCTTT.

This chain connects TRBV5-8 to TRBJ2-2; possible D gene TRBD1, 5 bases. CDR1 and CDR2 (germline): SGHTS, YDEGEE. V was cut by 0 bases and J by 3 bases, with 12 bases left in between. This CDR3 region has 16 residues. The CDR3 sequence: CASSLGGLRYTGELFF. CDR3 coding DNA: TGTGCCAGCAGCTTGGGGGGCCTCCGATACACCGGGGAGCTGTTTTTT.

The V call is TRBV14, the J call TRBJ1-3; D is undetermined. The CDR3 is 16 residues long. Germline V gene data show CDR1 as SGHDN and CDR2 as FVKESK. The germline V and J ends were trimmed by 1 base and 0 bases, with 10 bases remaining between them. In DNA, the CDR3 is TGTGCCAGCAGCCAAGGATGGGGAAGCTCTGGAAACACCATATATTTT. Translated, it gives CASSQGWGSSGNTIYF.

J is TRBJ2-1 and V is TRBV5-5, with D perhaps matching TRBD2 (6 bases). This CDR3 spans 12 amino acids. Looked up from germline, CDR1 is SGHKS and CDR2 is YYEKEE (reference sequence). V gave up 4 bases and J gave up 12 bases, with 14 bases separating them. CDR3 DNA: TGTGCCAGCAGCCCGCCGGGAGTGAGGCAGTTCTTC. This translates into CASSPPGVRQFF.

The chain links TRBV5-1 to TRBJ1-2, with D unresolved. The germline V gene encodes CDR1 SGHRS and CDR2 YFSETQ. CDR3 length equals 11 residues. The CDR3 protein is CPRGGSSCYTF. The DNA of the CDR3 is TGCCCCCGGGGTGGTTCATCGTGCTACACCTTC.